The 24 T cell receptor beta chains presented below share a single source sample, sequenced in a study of blood T cell repertoires in COVID-19. Some clones are missing from TCRdb's copy, which holds only in-frame ones; the method was immunoSEQ multiplex PCR. Found here are 45,000 to 65,000 clones, about four fifths of them singletons; the top ten hold 25%. Source material: peripheral blood. The receptors were sampled from a human donor in a cohort sampled during active COVID-19.

This clone was seen repeatedly, ten times or more. The J gene is TRBJ1-4, the V gene TRBV7-9, with no clear D. The CDR3 loop spans 16 amino acids. V shed 5 bases and J shed 8 bases, with 21 bases lying between them. The germline CDR1 and CDR2 sequences are SEHNR and FQNEAQ (reference sequence). The DNA for the CDR3 is TGTGCCAGCAGCGCAGGAGAGGAGGCGCTGGGAGAAAAACTGTTTTTT. It specifies CASSAGEEALGEKLFF.

The chain employs TRBV19 and TRBJ2-5, with TRBD2 identical over 9 bases. CDR3 length equals 15 residues. V shed 6 bases, J shed 5 bases, and the junction held 10 bases outside the gene matches. Per the germline V gene, CDR1 is LNHDA and CDR2 is SQIVND (reference sequence). The CDR3 region is CASRDSGSPRETQYF. In DNA, the CDR3 is TGTGCCAGTAGAGATAGCGGGAGCCCGCGGGAGACCCAGTACTTC. The complete variable domain, with remaining parts taken from reference TRBV19 and TRBJ2-5, reads DGGITQSPKYLFRKEGQNVTLSCEQNLNHDAMYWYRQDPGQGLRLIYYSQIVNDFQKGDIAEGYSVSREKKESFPLTVTSAQKNPTAFYLCASRDSGSPRETQYFGPGTRLLVL.

This clone was counted once. The V call is TRBV11-3, the J call TRBJ2-7; 7 positions agree with TRBD1. The CDR3 is 13 amino acids. In germline, CDR1 is SGHNT, CDR2 YENEEA. Trimming removed 2 bases from V and 6 bases from J; junction bases left unmatched: 4. The CDR3 spells CASSLSTGFEQYF. The CDR3 bases are TGTGCCAGCAGCTTATCGACAGGGTTCGAGCAGTACTTC.

This chain joins TRBV27 and TRBJ2-7; a possible D gene is TRBD2 (6 bases). CDR1 is MNHEY, CDR2 SMNVEV, per germline (reference sequence). This CDR3 comprises 16 residues. V was clipped by 6 bases and J by 6 bases, with 24 bases between them. The CDR3 region has the DNA TGTGCCAGCAGAGCTATTGGGGCGCGGAGGGGTATCGAGCAGTACTTC. It translates to CASRAIGARRGIEQYF.

In this sample, this clone turned up once. V usage is TRBV3-1 (or the pseudogene TRBV3-2) and J usage is TRBJ2-7; D is unresolved. The V and J ends lost 1 base and 3 bases respectively, with 4 bases between them. The V gene's germline CDR1 is LGHDT and CDR2 YNNKEL (reference sequence). This CDR3 comprises 12 residues. CDR3 amino acids: CASSQAYYEQYF. Here the CDR3 DNA reads TGTGCCAGCAGCCAAGCCTACTACGAGCAGTACTTC.

This chain uses TRBV3-1 (or the pseudogene TRBV3-2) with TRBJ1-1, with 7 bases lining up with TRBD1. Germline CDR1 LGHDT, CDR2 YNNKEL (reference sequence). The CDR3 spans 14 residues. Germline trimming cut 2 bases from V and 6 bases from J; bases unmatched to any gene: 6. This CDR3 reads CASSQQGQSAEAFF. CDR3 in DNA: TGTGCCAGCAGCCAACAGGGACAGTCCGCTGAAGCTTTCTTT.

The chain couples TRBV10-3 to TRBJ1-4, with 8 nucleotides matching TRBD1. The CDR3 runs to 13 residues. Germline lookup yields CDR1 ENHRY and CDR2 SYGVKD. After removal of 10 bases from V and 7 bases from J, the junction contained 8 bases not matched to a gene. CDR3: CATWSGTGEKLFF. DNA of the CDR3: TGTGCCACCTGGTCCGGGACAGGTGAAAAACTGTTTTTT.

The V and J genes are TRBV4-3 and TRBJ2-5; 8 bases map to TRBD1. The V and J ends lost 0 bases and 11 bases, in that order; junction bases with no gene match: 11. The CDR3 has 15 residues. From germline, CDR1 is LGHNA and CDR2 YSLEER. For the CDR3, the DNA is TGCGCCAGCAGCCAAGATCCGGGACAGGATGGGCGTCAGTACTTC. It specifies CASSQDPGQDGRQYF.

V usage is TRBV4-1 and J usage is TRBJ2-5, with D perhaps matching TRBD2 (6 bases). The ends were cut back, 1 base at V and 1 base at J, with 13 bases in the middle. The CDR3 totals 16 residues. The germline V gene encodes CDR1 MGHRA and CDR2 YSYEKL. The CDR3 DNA reads TGCGCCAGCAGCCAAGTCGGAGCGGGCGGCCAAGAGACCCAGTACTTC. Translating gives CASSQVGAGGQETQYF.

The V and J genes are TRBV18 and TRBJ2-1; D call uncertain. This CDR3 spans 16 amino acids. V was trimmed by 5 bases and J by 2 bases, leaving 16 bases between them. CDR1 KGHSH and CDR2 LQKENI come from the germline V gene. The CDR3 region is CASSSAVAATYNEQFF. CDR3 DNA: TGTGCCAGCTCATCGGCCGTTGCAGCGACCTACAATGAGCAGTTCTTC.

This clone was observed once. This chain uses TRBV4-2 with TRBJ2-3; 10 bases are shared with TRBD2. This CDR3 spans 17 amino acids. The V and J ends lost 0 bases and 2 bases, in that order; junction bases with no gene match: 5. The germline V gene has CDR1 LGHNA and CDR2 YNFKEQ. The CDR3 loop is CASSQDNLAGATDTQYF. The CDR3 DNA sequence: TGTGCCAGCAGCCAAGATAACCTAGCGGGAGCCACAGATACGCAGTATTTT.

This chain connects TRBV5-6 to TRBJ2-7, with D perhaps matching TRBD1 (6 bases). The CDR3 loop spans 15 amino acids. Looked up from germline, CDR1 is SGHDT and CDR2 is YYEEEE. Trimming took 1 base from V and 3 from J, leaving 14 bases between them. The CDR3 loop reads CASSLLTGWSYEQYF. Written as DNA, the CDR3 is TGTGCCAGCAGCTTGTTAACAGGGTGGAGCTACGAGCAGTACTTC.

This clone has a handful of counts. The rearrangement joins TRBV5-1 to TRBJ2-2; possible D gene TRBD1, 7 bases. V was cut by 4 bases and J by 4 bases, with 20 bases left in between. Germline V gene lookup returns CDR1 SGHRS and CDR2 YFSETQ. The CDR3 spans 17 residues. CDR3 coding DNA: TGCGCCAGCAGCCCGGAGGGCAGGGGGGTAGTCACCGGGGAGCTGTTTTTT. It codes for CASSPEGRGVVTGELFF.

The V gene is TRBV5-1, the J gene TRBJ2-1, with D tentatively TRBD2 (5 bases). CDR1 is SGHRS, CDR2 YFSETQ, per germline. V dropped 1 base and J dropped 7 bases, with 12 bases sitting between them. The CDR3 covers 14 residues. The CDR3 protein is CASSLTRVGNEQFF. In nucleotides, the CDR3 is TGCGCCAGCAGCTTGACTAGGGTAGGGAATGAGCAGTTCTTC.

In its sample, this clone was seen many times. The rearrangement links TRBV27 to TRBJ1-2; TRBD1 might be the D (5 bases). V was clipped by 6 bases and J by 2 bases, with 19 bases between them. The germline V gene encodes CDR1 MNHEY and CDR2 SMNVEV (reference sequence). CDR3 length equals 16 residues. Here the CDR3 DNA reads TGTGCCAGCAGATATCTGGGAATTCAGGGAAACTATGGCTACACCTTC. The encoded protein is CASRYLGIQGNYGYTF.

This clone was counted between two and nine times. The chain is built from TRBV19 and TRBJ1-5; D is possibly TRBD1 (5 bases). V lost 9 bases to trimming and J lost 2 bases, with 14 bases between them. This CDR3 region has 14 residues. CDR1 and CDR2 (germline): LNHDA, SQIVND (reference sequence). The CDR3 loop reads CASGLIGGNQPQHF. The CDR3 nucleotides read TGTGCCAGCGGTCTCATAGGGGGCAATCAGCCCCAGCATTTT.

The chain joins TRBV19 to TRBJ2-7, with 7 bases lining up with TRBD2. Per germline, CDR1 LNHDA and CDR2 SQIVND (reference sequence). The CDR3 totals 15 residues. J was trimmed by 2 bases and V by 2 bases; bases with no gene match: 6. CDR3 amino acids: CASSISSGAAYEQYF. Here the CDR3 DNA reads TGTGCCAGTAGTATATCTAGCGGAGCCGCCTACGAGCAGTACTTC.

The chain joins TRBV12-3 or TRBV12-4 to TRBJ1-5; 10 bases are shared with TRBD1. The ends lost 8 bases at V and 6 bases at J; junction bases unmatched: 4. The CDR3 extends over 13 amino acids. The CDR3 region is CASGTGEGQPQHF. DNA of the CDR3: TGTGCCAGCGGGACAGGGGAAGGTCAGCCCCAGCATTTT.

This clone has a handful of counts. This CDR3 is CASSGRRDRPYGYTF. In DNA form, the CDR3 reads TGTGCCAGCAGCGGAAGACGGGACAGGCCATATGGCTACACCTTC. V and J are TRBV7-9 and TRBJ1-2; TRBD1 agrees at 8 bases. Germline-derived CDR1 and CDR2 are SEHNR and FQNEAQ (reference sequence). The CDR3 length is 15 residues. With 5 bases clipped from V and 5 bases from J, the junction kept 10 bases outside the gene matches.

This clone was detected many times. The gene calls are TRBV4-1 and TRBJ1-1; D is unclear. Germline V gene data show CDR1 as MGHRA and CDR2 as YSYEKL. Between the trimmed V and J ends, which lost 4 bases and 5 bases, there was a span of 17 bases. The CDR3 has 15 residues. The CDR3 loop is CASSLPPPRGTEAFF. CDR3 sequence (DNA): TGCGCCAGCAGCCTCCCTCCCCCCCGCGGGACTGAAGCTTTCTTT.

This clone was counted once. J is TRBJ2-5 and V is TRBV6-2 or TRBV6-3; 13 bases match TRBD2. The germline CDR1 and CDR2 sequences are MNHEY and SVGEGT. This CDR3 region has 15 residues. The trim removed 6 bases at V and 7 bases at J, leaving 8 bases unmatched. The CDR3 here is CASSLTSGGTRTQYF. CDR3 nucleotide sequence: TGTGCCAGCAGCTTGACTAGCGGGGGGACGCGGACCCAGTACTTC.

The rearrangement joins TRBV6-2 or TRBV6-3 to TRBJ1-5; D may be TRBD1 (6 bases). V was clipped by 2 bases and J by 4 bases, with 12 bases between them. The germline gives CDR1 MNHEY, CDR2 SVGEGT. The CDR3 sequence is 15 residues long. CDR3 sequence: CASSYEGRGNQPQHF. CDR3 DNA sequence: TGTGCCAGCAGTTACGAGGGAAGGGGGAATCAGCCCCAGCATTTT.

The J gene is TRBJ2-3, the V gene TRBV30; 7 bases align to TRBD2. V shed 0 bases, J shed 6 bases, and the junction held 6 bases outside the gene matches. The CDR3 totals 14 residues. Germline loops: CDR1 GTSNPN, CDR2 SVGIG (reference sequence). The CDR3 region is CAWSVGGGGDTQYF. The CDR3 DNA is TGTGCCTGGAGTGTTGGCGGGGGTGGCGATACGCAGTATTTT.

The V and J genes are TRBV15 and TRBJ2-1, with D unclear. V was cut by 4 bases and J by 10 bases, with 8 bases left in between. The CDR3 is 11 residues long. Looked up from germline, CDR1 is LNHNV and CDR2 is YYDKDF (reference sequence). The CDR3: CATSMSWEQFF. CDR3 nucleotide sequence: TGTGCCACCAGCATGAGCTGGGAGCAGTTCTTC.